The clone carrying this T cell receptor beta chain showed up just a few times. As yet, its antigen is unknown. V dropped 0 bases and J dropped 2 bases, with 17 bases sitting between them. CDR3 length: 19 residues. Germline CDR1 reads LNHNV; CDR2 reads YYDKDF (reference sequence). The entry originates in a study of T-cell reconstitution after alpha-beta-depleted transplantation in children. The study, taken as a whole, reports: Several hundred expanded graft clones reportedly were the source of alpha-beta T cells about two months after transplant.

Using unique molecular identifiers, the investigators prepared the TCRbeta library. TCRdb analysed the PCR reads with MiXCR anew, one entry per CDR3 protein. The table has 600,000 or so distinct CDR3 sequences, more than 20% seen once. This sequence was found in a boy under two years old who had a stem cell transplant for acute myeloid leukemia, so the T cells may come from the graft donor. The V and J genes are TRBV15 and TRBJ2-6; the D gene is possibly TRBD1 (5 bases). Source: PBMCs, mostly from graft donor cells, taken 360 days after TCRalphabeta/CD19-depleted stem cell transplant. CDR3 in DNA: TGTGCCACCAGCAGAGATCCAGGGAACCCTGTACCTGGGGCCAACGTCCTGACTTTC. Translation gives CATSRDPGNPVPGANVLTF.